This paragraph reports one TCR beta chain. TCRdb re-analysed the RT-PCR reads in MiXCR, keeping a single row per CDR3 protein. The sample lists more than 700,000 distinct CDR3 sequences, approximately 21% occurring once. This record belongs to a study of response to subunit inactivated influenza vaccine. Trimming pared 2 bases from V and 4 bases from J, leaving 12 bases between. The CDR3 loop spans 14 amino acids. The germline V gene has CDR1 MNHEY and CDR2 SMNVEV (reference sequence). The material was PBMCs from blood, obtained 5 days after vaccination. The TCR comes from a man aged 45-60 years who received an inactivated influenza vaccine. This chain joins TRBV27 and TRBJ2-7; the D call may be TRBD1 or TRBD2 (5 bases each). The chain's CDR3 is CASSLKGREYEQYF. The CDR3 DNA sequence: TGTGCCAGCAGTTTAAAGGGACGGGAATACGAGCAGTACTTC.